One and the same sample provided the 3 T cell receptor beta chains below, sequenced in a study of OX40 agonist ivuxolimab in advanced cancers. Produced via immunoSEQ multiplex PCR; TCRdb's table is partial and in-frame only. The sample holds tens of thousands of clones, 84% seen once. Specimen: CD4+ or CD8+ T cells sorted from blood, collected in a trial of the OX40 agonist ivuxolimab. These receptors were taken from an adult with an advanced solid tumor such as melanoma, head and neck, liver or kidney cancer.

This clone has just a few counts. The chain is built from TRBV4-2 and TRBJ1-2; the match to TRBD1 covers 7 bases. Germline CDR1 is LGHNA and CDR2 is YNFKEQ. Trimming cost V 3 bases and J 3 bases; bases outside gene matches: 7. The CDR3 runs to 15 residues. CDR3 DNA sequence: TGTGCCAGCAGCCACGCAGACAGGGAAGACTATGGCTACACCTTC. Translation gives CASSHADREDYGYTF.

The CDR3 bases are TGTGCCAGCAGCTTAGTCGGGGTTAACTTGGGGACTGAAGCTTTCTTT. Protein sequence: CASSLVGVNLGTEAFF. The chain combines TRBV7-2 with TRBJ1-1; no clear D gene. Per germline, CDR1 SGHTA and CDR2 FQGNSA. The CDR3 has 16 amino acids. V was trimmed by 1 base and J by 5 bases, leaving 17 bases between them.

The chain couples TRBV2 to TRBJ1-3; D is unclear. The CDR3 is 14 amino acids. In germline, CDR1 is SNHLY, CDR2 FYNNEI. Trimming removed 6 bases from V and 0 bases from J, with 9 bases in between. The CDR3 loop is CASSPRYSGNTIYF. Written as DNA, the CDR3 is TGTGCCAGCAGCCCCCGTTACTCTGGAAACACCATATATTTT.